This T cell receptor (beta chain) was identified during a study of CD8 T cells in Susac syndrome. Regarding the study as a whole: Regarding the TCR sequencing and HLA analysis, the study admitted that a relatively small number of individuals were involved.

Remarks on this clonotype: What it binds is unknown.

Trimming took 4 bases from V and 4 from J, leaving 12 bases between them. The CDR3 spans 13 residues. CDR1 is SQVTM and CDR2 is ANQGSEA in the germline V gene. cDNA came from 0.5 to 1 ug RNA primed by random hexamers. MiXCR was run by TCRdb on the immunoSEQ multiplex PCR reads, yielding one entry per CDR3 protein. The top ten hold 0.075% to 0.095% of the sample, which has about 210,000 distinct CDR3 sequences, approximately 95% seen once. V gene TRBV29-1 combines with J gene TRBJ2-3; D is unresolved. The origin of this receptor is a human donor with multiple sclerosis. Sequenced material: CD4+ T cells from PBMCs. The CDR3 nucleotides read TGCAGCGTTGGTAGGGCAGACGCAGATACGCAGTATTTT. Translation: CSVGRADADTQYF.